A selection of T cell receptor beta chains follows, all from one sample in a study of cytomegalovirus exposure and HLA in healthy donors. Repertoires were generated with immunoSEQ multiplex PCR, while TCRdb's copy carries only in-frame clones and drops some. This sample has about 95,000 clones, with approximately 72% found just once. Sequenced material: PBMCs. These receptors came from a man aged 18-30 years in good health and CMV-seropositive. The CDR3 runs from the conserved cysteine through the conserved F or W. The D gene is left open where the match is weak. A row's size may be missing; if present it is once, few, many or a size class.

abundance	d_gene	v_gene	j_gene	CDR3aa	CDR3nt
NA	TRBD1	TRBV4-1	TRBJ1-1	CASSPRTGVSTEAFF	TGCGCCAGCAGCCCTCGGACAGGGGTGTCCACTGAAGCTTTCTTT
NA	TRBD1	TRBV11-3	TRBJ2-1	CASSLDPRGSSYNEQFF	TGTGCCAGCAGCTTAGATCCCAGGGGGAGCTCCTACAATGAGCAGTTCTTC
NA	NA	TRBV5-4	TRBJ2-1	CASSLRGGLSNEQFF	TGTGCCAGCAGCTTGAGGGGGGGCCTCTCCAATGAGCAGTTCTTC
NA	TRBD2	TRBV10-3	TRBJ2-3	CAISVAGGTDTQYF	TGTGCCATCAGTGTAGCGGGGGGGACAGATACGCAGTATTTT
NA	TRBD2	TRBV2	TRBJ2-3	CASPLRAGADTQYF	TGTGCCAGCCCCCTCCGAGCGGGGGCGGATACGCAGTATTTT
NA	TRBD1	TRBV7-9	TRBJ2-3	CASSLEGQGSTDTQYF	TGTGCCAGCAGCTTAGAGGGACAGGGCAGCACAGATACGCAGTATTTT
NA	NA	TRBV30	TRBJ2-2	CACRTNHAGQTNTGELFF	TGTGCCTGTAGAACGAACCATGCGGGCCAGACGAACACCGGGGAGCTGTTTTTT
NA	NA	TRBV6-5	TRBJ1-2	CASSYRQDNYGYTF	TGTGCCAGCAGTTACAGACAGGACAACTATGGCTACACCTTC
NA	NA	TRBV7-9	TRBJ2-7	CASSWAGAGSYEQYF	TGTGCCAGCAGTTGGGCGGGGGCCGGCTCCTACGAGCAGTACTTC
NA	NA	TRBV9	TRBJ2-5	CASSVSPLGAEETQYF	TGTGCCAGCAGCGTAAGCCCCTTAGGGGCAGAAGAGACCCAGTACTTC
NA	NA	TRBV30	TRBJ2-5	CAWSVEGARETQYF	TGTGCCTGGAGTGTGGAGGGGGCAAGGGAGACCCAGTACTTC
NA	NA	TRBV15	TRBJ1-4	CATSRDTQRHNEKLFF	TGTGCCACCAGCAGAGATACCCAGAGACATAATGAAAAACTGTTTTTT
NA	TRBD1	TRBV7-9	TRBJ1-4	CASSPGDRGLEEKLFF	TGTGCCAGCAGCCCAGGGGACAGGGGGCTTGAAGAAAAACTGTTTTTT
NA	NA	TRBV10-1	TRBJ2-2	CASSESGSHTGELFF	TGCGCCAGCAGTGAGTCGGGCTCCCACACCGGGGAGCTGTTTTTT
NA	TRBD1	TRBV7-2	TRBJ1-1	CASSFSGQGTTEAFF	TGTGCCAGCAGCTTTTCTGGACAGGGCACCACTGAAGCTTTCTTT
NA	NA	TRBV28	TRBJ1-1	CASSSETRSEAFF	TGTGCCAGCAGCTCCGAAACGAGATCTGAAGCTTTCTTT
NA	NA	TRBV6-1	TRBJ2-7	CASSEGRAYLSYEQYF	TGTGCCAGCAGTGAAGGGCGGGCCTACCTTTCCTACGAGCAGTACTTC
NA	TRBD1	TRBV9	TRBJ1-1	CASSLATGNIGEAFF	TGTGCCAGCAGCCTGGCGACAGGGAATATTGGTGAAGCTTTCTTT
NA	NA	TRBV9	TRBJ1-4	CASSVTGNNEKLFF	TGTGCCAGCAGCGTAACAGGGAATAATGAAAAACTGTTTTTT
NA	TRBD2	TRBV6-6	TRBJ2-3	CASSYRAGGSTDTQYF	TGTGCCAGCAGTTACAGGGCGGGGGGATCCACAGATACGCAGTATTTT
few	NA	TRBV29-1	TRBJ2-1	CSVPLREHNEQFF	TGCAGCGTCCCCCTGCGGGAACACAATGAGCAGTTCTTC
NA	TRBD1	TRBV5-1	TRBJ2-7	CASSLSGTGSYEQYF	TGCGCCAGCAGCTTGTCCGGGACAGGGTCGTACGAGCAGTACTTC
few	NA	TRBV7-9	TRBJ2-1	CASSLLAGRDNEQFF	TGTGCCAGCAGCTTATTGGCGGGACGGGACAATGAGCAGTTCTTC
NA	TRBD1	TRBV6-1	TRBJ1-2	CASSVAGGAYGYTF	TGTGCCAGCAGTGTGGCAGGGGGCGCTTATGGCTACACCTTC
NA	TRBD1	TRBV2	TRBJ2-2	CASSGRQGANTGELFF	TGTGCCAGCAGTGGGCGACAGGGGGCGAACACCGGGGAGCTGTTTTTT
NA	TRBD2	TRBV4-2	TRBJ2-3	CASSQEGRGGSTDTQYF	TGTGCCAGCAGCCAAGAGGGACGGGGGGGGAGCACAGATACGCAGTATTTT
NA	TRBD1	TRBV27	TRBJ1-1	CASTQGQGRITEAFF	TGTGCCAGCACTCAGGGACAGGGAAGAATAACTGAAGCTTTCTTT
NA	NA	TRBV5-1	TRBJ2-1	CASSLRGAPENEQFF	TGCGCCAGCAGCCTCCGGGGGGCACCGGAGAATGAGCAGTTCTTC
NA	TRBD1	TRBV6-5	TRBJ2-2	CASSYQRQGGTGELFF	TGTGCCAGCAGTTACCAACGACAGGGGGGCACCGGGGAGCTGTTTTTT
NA	TRBD1	TRBV2	TRBJ1-1	CASSGTGNAFF	TGTGCCAGCAGTGGGACAGGAAACGCTTTCTTT
NA	TRBD1	TRBV27	TRBJ2-3	CASIGGSGQVLNSFTDTQYF	TGTGCCAGCATTGGGGGCTCTGGACAGGTTTTAAACAGCTTCACAGATACGCAGTATTTT
NA	NA	TRBV7-3	TRBJ1-1	CASSLTRLNTEAFF	TGTGCCAGCAGCTTAACCAGGTTGAACACTGAAGCTTTCTTT
NA	TRBD2	TRBV7-7	TRBJ2-5	CASSPSGGAAETQYF	TGTGCCAGCAGCCCCAGCGGGGGGGCCGCAGAGACCCAGTACTTC
NA	TRBD1	TRBV7-2	TRBJ1-2	CASSLERGLYGYTF	TGTGCCAGCAGCTTAGAGAGGGGGCTCTATGGCTACACCTTC
NA	NA	TRBV9	TRBJ2-7	CASSPGQLRGDYEQYF	TGTGCCAGCAGCCCGGGACAGCTAAGGGGGGACTACGAGCAGTACTTC
NA	NA	TRBV27	TRBJ2-7	CASSYSGTGYEQYF	TGTGCCAGCAGTTACTCAGGGACTGGATACGAGCAGTACTTC
NA	TRBD2	TRBV7-9	TRBJ2-4	CASSSKAGGPFIAKNIQYF	TGTGCCAGCAGCTCCAAGGCGGGGGGGCCGTTCATAGCCAAAAACATTCAGTACTTC
NA	NA	TRBV5-1	TRBJ1-5	CASSPESGGNQPQHF	TGCGCCAGCAGCCCCGAGTCCGGGGGCAATCAGCCCCAGCATTTT
NA	NA	TRBV18	TRBJ1-1	CASGGGMNTEAFF	TGTGCCAGCGGTGGAGGTATGAACACTGAAGCTTTCTTT
few	NA	TRBV7-5	TRBJ2-7	CVRSLRRTSGRDEQYF	TGTGTCAGAAGCTTAAGAAGGACTAGCGGGCGGGACGAGCAGTACTTC
NA	NA	TRBV6-1	TRBJ1-2	CASRTLYGYTF	TGTGCCAGCAGGACTCTTTATGGCTACACCTTC
NA	TRBD1	TRBV4-1	TRBJ2-7	CASSQETRGLEQYF	TGCGCCAGCAGCCAAGAAACGAGGGGGCTCGAGCAGTACTTC
once	NA	TRBV2	TRBJ1-3	CASGGTASGNTIYF	TGTGCCAGCGGAGGGACTGCATCTGGAAACACCATATATTTT
NA	NA	TRBV2	TRBJ1-6	CASSGTARNSPLHF	TGTGCCAGCAGTGGGACAGCGAGGAATTCACCCCTCCACTTT
NA	TRBD1	TRBV7-9	TRBJ1-4	CASSCPSDRDF	TGTGCCAGCAGCTGTCCCTCGGACAGGGACTTT
few	NA	TRBV5-1	TRBJ1-1	CASSPTGIEAFF	TGCGCCAGCAGCCCCACAGGGATTGAAGCTTTCTTT
few	NA	TRBV7-6	TRBJ2-5	CASSLHPRQSLQETQYF	TGTGCCAGCAGCTTACATCCGAGACAGAGTTTGCAAGAGACCCAGTACTTC
once	NA	TRBV5-1	TRBJ1-2	CASSSTVAGGYTF	TGCGCCAGCAGCTCGACAGTTGCCGGGGGCTACACCTTC
NA	NA	TRBV7-3	TRBJ1-6	CASSPGQNSPLHF	TGTGCCAGCAGCCCAGGACAGAACTCACCCCTCCACTTT
few	NA	TRBV30	TRBJ1-2	CAWSPQGRGGYTF	TGTGCCTGGAGTCCACAGGGAAGGGGAGGCTACACCTTC
NA	NA	TRBV28	TRBJ2-2	CASSRNTGELFF	TGTGCCAGCAGCCGGAACACCGGGGAGCTGTTTTTT
once	NA	TRBV27	TRBJ1-6	CASSLGGGSYNSPLHF	TGTGCCAGCAGTTTAGGGGGGGGCTCCTATAATTCACCCCTCCACTTT
NA	NA	TRBV15	TRBJ1-5	CATSPRGGNQPQHF	TGTGCCACCAGCCCCCGGGGGGGGAATCAGCCCCAGCATTTT
NA	NA	TRBV5-4	TRBJ1-1	CASSLAVGDTEAFF	TGTGCCAGCAGCTTGGCGGTAGGGGACACTGAAGCTTTCTTT
NA	NA	TRBV2	TRBJ1-4	CASAWLQARTATNEKLFF	TGTGCCAGCGCCTGGTTGCAAGCCCGGACTGCAACTAATGAAAAACTGTTTTTT